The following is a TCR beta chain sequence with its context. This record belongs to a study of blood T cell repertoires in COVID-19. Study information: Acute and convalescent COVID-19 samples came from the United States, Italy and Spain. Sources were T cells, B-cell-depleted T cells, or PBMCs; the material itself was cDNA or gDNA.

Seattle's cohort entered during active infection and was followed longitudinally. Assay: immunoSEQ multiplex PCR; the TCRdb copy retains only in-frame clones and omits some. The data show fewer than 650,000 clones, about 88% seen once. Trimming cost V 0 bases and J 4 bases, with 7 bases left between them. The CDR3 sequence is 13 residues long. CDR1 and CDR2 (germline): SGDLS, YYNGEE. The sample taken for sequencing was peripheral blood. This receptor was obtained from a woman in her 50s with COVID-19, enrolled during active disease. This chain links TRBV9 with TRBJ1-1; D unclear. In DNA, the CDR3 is TGTGCCAGCAGCGTAGTATTGGCCACTGAAGCTTTCTTT. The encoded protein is CASSVVLATEAFF.